What follows describes a single TCR beta chain. Measured with immunoSEQ multiplex PCR; TCRdb has only the in-frame clones, and not every one. Of more than 150,000 clones in the sample, over 80% are singletons; the top ten hold under 7.5%. These data belong to a study of blood T cell repertoires in COVID-19. Overall study context: Acute and convalescent COVID-19 samples came from the United States, Italy and Spain.

The V and J ends lost 5 bases and 1 base respectively, with 14 bases between them. The CDR3 is 15 amino acids. Germline V gene data show CDR1 as SGHVS and CDR2 as FNYEAQ. V gene TRBV7-6 combines with J gene TRBJ1-2; a possible D gene is TRBD1 (5 bases). Sequencing was carried out using peripheral blood. The TCR sequence derives from a woman in her forties with acute or convalescent COVID-19. CDR3 DNA: TGTGCCAGCAGCCGGGAGGGACGGCATAACTATGGCTACACCTTC. This encodes CASSREGRHNYGYTF.